This TCR beta chain was documented in a study of Ad26.COV2.S vaccination and SARS-CoV-2 variants. Sequencing used immunoSEQ multiplex PCR; TCRdb keeps in-frame clones, though not all of them. The table lists about 460,000 clones, about 89% of them singletons. Sample treatment: roughly 20 received Ad26.COV2.S at low or high dose, single or two shots; 5 received placebo; per-sample allocation not given. Samples came from day 63 after the first vaccine or placebo injection. Germline V gene sequence: CDR1 WNHNN, CDR2 SYGVQD (reference sequence). This CDR3 is built from 13 residues. V lost 6 bases, J lost 9 bases, and 8 bases stayed unmatched. This clone appeared a few times.

The TCR comes from a person between 18 and 60 years old who received the Ad26.COV2.S COVID-19 vaccine or a placebo. This chain links TRBV10-1 with TRBJ2-1, with 7 bases lining up with TRBD2. The sequenced sample was peripheral blood, obtained in a trial of Ad26.COV2.S vaccine versus placebo. The CDR3 spells CASRATSVGEQFF. The CDR3 coding sequence is TGCGCCAGCAGGGCTACTAGCGTTGGTGAGCAGTTCTTC.